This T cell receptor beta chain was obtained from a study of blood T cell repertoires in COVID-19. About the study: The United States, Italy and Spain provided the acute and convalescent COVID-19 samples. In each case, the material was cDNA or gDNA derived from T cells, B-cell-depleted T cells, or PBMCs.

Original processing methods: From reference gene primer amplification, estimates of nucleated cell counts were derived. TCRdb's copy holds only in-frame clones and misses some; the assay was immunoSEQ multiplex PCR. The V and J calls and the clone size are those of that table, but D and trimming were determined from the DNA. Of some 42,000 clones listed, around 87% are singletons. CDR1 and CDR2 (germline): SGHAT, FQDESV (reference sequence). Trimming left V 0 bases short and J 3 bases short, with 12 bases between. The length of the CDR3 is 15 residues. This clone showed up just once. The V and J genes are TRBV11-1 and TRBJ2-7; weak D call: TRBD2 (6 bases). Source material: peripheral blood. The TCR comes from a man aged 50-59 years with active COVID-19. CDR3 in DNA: TGTGCCAGCAGCTTAGCCTCGGGAGCAAACTACGAGCAGTACTTC. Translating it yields CASSLASGANYEQYF.